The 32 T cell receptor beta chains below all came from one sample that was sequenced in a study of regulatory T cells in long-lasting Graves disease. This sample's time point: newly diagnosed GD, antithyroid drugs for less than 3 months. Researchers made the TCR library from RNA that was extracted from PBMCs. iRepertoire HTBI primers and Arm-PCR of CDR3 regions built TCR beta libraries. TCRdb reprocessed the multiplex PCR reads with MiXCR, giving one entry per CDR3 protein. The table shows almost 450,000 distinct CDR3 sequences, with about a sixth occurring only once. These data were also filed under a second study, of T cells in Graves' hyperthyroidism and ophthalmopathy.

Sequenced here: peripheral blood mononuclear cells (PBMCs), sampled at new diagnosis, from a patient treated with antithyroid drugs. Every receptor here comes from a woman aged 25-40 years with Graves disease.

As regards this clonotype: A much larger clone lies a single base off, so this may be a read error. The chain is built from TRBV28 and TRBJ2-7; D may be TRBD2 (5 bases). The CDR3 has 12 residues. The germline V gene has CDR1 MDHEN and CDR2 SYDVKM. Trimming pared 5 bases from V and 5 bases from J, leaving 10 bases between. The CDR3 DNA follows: TGTGCCAGCAGTCCCTACGGGGACGAGCAGTACTTC. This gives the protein CASSPYGDEQYF. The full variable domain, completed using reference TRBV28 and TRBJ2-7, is DVKVTQSSRYLVKRTGEKVFLECVQDMDHENMFWYRQDPGLGLRLIYFSYDVKMKEKGDIPEGYSVSREKKERFSLILESASTNQTSMYLCASSPYGDEQYFGPGTRLTVT.

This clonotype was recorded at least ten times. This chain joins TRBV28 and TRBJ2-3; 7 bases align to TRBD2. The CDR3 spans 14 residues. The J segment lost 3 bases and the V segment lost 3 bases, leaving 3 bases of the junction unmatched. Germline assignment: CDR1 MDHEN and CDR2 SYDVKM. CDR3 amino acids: CASSLGGSTDTQYF. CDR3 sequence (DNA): TGTGCCAGCAGTTTGGGCGGGAGTACAGATACGCAGTATTTT.

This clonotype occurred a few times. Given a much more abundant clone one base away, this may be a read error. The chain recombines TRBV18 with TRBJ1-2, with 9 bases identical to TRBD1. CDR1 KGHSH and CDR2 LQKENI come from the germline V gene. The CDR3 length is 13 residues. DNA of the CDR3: TGTGCCGGCTCACGGACAGGGGTCTATGGCTACACCTTC. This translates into CAGSRTGVYGYTF.

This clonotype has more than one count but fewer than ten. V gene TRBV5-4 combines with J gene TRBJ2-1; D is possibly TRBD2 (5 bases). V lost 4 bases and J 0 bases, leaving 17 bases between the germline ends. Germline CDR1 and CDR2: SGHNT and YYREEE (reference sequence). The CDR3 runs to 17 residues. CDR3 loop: CASSPLGSASSYNEQFF. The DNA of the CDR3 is TGTGCCAGCAGCCCCCTGGGGAGCGCCAGCTCCTACAATGAGCAGTTCTTC.

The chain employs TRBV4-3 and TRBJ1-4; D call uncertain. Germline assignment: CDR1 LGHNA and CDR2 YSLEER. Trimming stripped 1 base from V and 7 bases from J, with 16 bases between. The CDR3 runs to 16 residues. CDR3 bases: TGCGCCAGCAGCCAAGCAGCTGGGCCCGGTCGTGAAAAACTGTTTTTT. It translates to CASSQAAGPGREKLFF.

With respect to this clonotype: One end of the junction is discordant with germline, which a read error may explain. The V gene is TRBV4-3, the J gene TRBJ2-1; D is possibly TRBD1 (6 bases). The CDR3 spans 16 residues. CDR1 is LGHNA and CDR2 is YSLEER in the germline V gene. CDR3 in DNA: TGCACCAGCAGCCAAGGGGGAAGTTTCCCCTACAATGAGCAGTTCTTC. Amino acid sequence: CTSSQGGSFPYNEQFF.

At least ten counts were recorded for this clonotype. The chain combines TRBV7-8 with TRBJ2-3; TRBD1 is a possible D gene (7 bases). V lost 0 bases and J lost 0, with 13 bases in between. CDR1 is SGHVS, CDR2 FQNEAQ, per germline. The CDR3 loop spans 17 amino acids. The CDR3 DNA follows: TGTGCCAGCAGCTTAGCAGGCGGGACAGCTAGCACAGATACGCAGTATTTT. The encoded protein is CASSLAGGTASTDTQYF. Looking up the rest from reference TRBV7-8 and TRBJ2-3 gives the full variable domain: GAGVSQSPRYKVAKRGQDVALRCDPISGHVSLFWYQQALGQGPEFLTYFQNEAQLDKSGLPSDRFFAERPEGSVSTLKIQRTQQEDSAVYLCASSLAGGTASTDTQYFGPGTRLTVL.

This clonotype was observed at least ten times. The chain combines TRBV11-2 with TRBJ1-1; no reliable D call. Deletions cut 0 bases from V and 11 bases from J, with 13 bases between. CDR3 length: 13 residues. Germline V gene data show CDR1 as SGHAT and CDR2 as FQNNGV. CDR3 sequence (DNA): TGTGCCAGCAGCTTAGATCCTCCCGCCGGGGCTTTCTTT. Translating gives CASSLDPPAGAFF.

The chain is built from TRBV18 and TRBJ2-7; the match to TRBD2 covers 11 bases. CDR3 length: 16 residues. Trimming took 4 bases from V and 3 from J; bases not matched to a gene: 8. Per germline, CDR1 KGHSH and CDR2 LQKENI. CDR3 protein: CASSQDGTSGVYEQYF. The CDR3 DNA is TGTGCCAGCTCACAGGACGGGACTAGCGGAGTCTACGAGCAGTACTTC.

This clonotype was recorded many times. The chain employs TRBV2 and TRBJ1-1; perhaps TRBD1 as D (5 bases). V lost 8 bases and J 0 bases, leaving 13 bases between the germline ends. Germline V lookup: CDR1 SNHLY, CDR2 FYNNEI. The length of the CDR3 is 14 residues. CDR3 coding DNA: TGTGCCAGCTTACCATGGGGGATGAACACTGAAGCTTTCTTT. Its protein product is CASLPWGMNTEAFF.

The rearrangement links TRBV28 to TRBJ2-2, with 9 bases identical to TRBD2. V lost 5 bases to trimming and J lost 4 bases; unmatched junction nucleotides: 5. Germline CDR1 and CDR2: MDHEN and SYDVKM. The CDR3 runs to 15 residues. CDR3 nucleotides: TGTGCCAGCAGTCCGATGACTAGCGGCACCGGGGAGCTGTTTTTT. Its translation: CASSPMTSGTGELFF.

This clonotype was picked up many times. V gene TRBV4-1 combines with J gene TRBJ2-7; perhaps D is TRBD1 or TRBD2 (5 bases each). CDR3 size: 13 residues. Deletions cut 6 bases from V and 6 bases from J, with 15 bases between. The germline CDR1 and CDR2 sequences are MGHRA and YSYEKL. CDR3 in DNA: TGCGCCAGCAGTACGGACATAGGGAGCGAGCAGTACTTC. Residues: CASSTDIGSEQYF.

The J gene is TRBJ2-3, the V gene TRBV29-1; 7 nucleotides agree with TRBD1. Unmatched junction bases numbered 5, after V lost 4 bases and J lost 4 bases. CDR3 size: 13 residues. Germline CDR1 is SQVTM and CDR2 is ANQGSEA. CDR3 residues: CSVAGGFADTQYF. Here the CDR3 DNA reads TGCAGCGTTGCAGGGGGTTTCGCAGATACGCAGTATTTT.

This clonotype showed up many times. The CDR3 here is CSASGTSGTRTLRTDTQYF. Here the CDR3 DNA reads TGCAGTGCTAGCGGGACTAGCGGGACGAGGACGCTCCGCACAGATACGCAGTATTTT. This chain uses TRBV20-1 with TRBJ2-3; 13 bases align to TRBD2. The CDR3 sequence is 19 residues long. The junction had 13 bases not matched to a gene; V was cut back by 3 bases and J by 1 base. Germline lookup yields CDR1 DFQATT and CDR2 SNEGSKA (reference sequence).

CDR3 in amino acids: CASRVTSATDTQYF. The DNA of the CDR3 is TGTGCCAGCAGGGTAACTAGCGCCACAGATACGCAGTATTTT. The chain uses TRBV2 and TRBJ2-3; 7 nucleotides align to TRBD2. Germline CDR1 reads SNHLY; CDR2 reads FYNNEI. This CDR3 is built from 14 residues. The V gene end was trimmed by 6 bases and the J gene end by 2 bases; junction bases not matched to a gene: 5.

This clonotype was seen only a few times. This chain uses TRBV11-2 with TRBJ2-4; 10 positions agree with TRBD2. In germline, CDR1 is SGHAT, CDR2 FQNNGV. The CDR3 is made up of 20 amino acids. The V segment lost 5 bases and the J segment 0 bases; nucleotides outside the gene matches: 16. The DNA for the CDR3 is TGTGCCAGCAGCCTGGCGGGGTTAGCGGGAGGACCCCTAGCCAAAAACATTCAGTACTTC. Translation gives CASSLAGLAGGPLAKNIQYF.

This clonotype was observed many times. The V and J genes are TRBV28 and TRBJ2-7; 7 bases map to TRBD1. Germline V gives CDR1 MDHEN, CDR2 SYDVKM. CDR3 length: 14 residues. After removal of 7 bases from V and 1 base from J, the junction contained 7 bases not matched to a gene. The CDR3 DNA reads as TGTGCCAGCACCGACAGGGTTCCATCCTACGAGCAGTACTTC. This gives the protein CASTDRVPSYEQYF.

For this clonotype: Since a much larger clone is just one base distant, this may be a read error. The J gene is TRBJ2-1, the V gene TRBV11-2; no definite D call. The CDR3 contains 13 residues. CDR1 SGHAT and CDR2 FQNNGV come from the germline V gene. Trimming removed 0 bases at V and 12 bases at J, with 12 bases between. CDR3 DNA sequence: TGTGCCAGCAGCTTAGAGATGGGATCTGTGCAGTTCTTC. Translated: CASSLEMGSVQFF. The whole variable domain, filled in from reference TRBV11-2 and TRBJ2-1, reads EAGVAQSPRYKIIEKRQSVAFWCNPISGHATLYWYQQILGQGPKLLIQFQNNGVVDDSQLPKDRFSAERLKGVDSTLKIQPAKLEDSAVYLCASSLEMGSVQFFGPGTRLTVL.

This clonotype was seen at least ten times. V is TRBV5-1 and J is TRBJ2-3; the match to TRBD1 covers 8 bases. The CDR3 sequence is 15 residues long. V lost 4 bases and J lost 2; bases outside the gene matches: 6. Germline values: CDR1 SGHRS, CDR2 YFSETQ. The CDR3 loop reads CASSGRTGITDTQYF. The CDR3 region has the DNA TGCGCCAGCAGCGGCCGGACAGGGATCACAGATACGCAGTATTTT.

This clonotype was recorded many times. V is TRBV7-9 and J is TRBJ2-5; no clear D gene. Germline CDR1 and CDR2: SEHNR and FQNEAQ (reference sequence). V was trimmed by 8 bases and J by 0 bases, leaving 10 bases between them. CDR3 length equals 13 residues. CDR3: CASSAEYQETQYF. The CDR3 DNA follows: TGTGCCAGCTCAGCAGAGTACCAAGAGACCCAGTACTTC.

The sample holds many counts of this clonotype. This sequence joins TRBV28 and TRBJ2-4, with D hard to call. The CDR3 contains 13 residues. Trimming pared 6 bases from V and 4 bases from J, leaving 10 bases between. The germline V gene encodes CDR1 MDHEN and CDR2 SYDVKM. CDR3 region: CASSPGLKNIQYF. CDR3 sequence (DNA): TGTGCCAGCAGCCCGGGTCTGAAAAACATTCAGTACTTC.

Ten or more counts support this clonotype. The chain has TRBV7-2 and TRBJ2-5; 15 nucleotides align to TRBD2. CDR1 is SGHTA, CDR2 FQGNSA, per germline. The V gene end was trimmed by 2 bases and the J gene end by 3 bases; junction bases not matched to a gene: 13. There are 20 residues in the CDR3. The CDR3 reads CASSLYPRTSGRAMKETQYF. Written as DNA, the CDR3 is TGTGCCAGCAGCTTATACCCCCGGACTAGCGGGAGGGCGATGAAAGAGACCCAGTACTTC. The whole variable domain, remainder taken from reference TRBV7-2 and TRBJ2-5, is GAGVSQSPSNKVTEKGKDVELRCDPISGHTALYWYRQSLGQGLEFLIYFQGNSAPDKSGLPSDRFSAERTGGSVSTLTIQRTQQEDSAVYLCASSLYPRTSGRAMKETQYFGPGTRLLVL.

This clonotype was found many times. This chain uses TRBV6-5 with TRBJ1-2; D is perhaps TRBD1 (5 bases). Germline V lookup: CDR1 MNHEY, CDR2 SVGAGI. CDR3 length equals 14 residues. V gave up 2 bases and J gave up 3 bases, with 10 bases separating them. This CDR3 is CASSYGASYYGYTF. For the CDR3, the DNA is TGTGCCAGCAGTTACGGGGCCAGTTACTATGGCTACACCTTC.

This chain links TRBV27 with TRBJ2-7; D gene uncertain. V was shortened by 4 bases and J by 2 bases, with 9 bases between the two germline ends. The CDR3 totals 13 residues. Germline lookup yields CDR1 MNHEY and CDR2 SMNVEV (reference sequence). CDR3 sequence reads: CASSSGETYEQYF. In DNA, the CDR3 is TGTGCCAGCAGTTCTGGCGAAACCTACGAGCAGTACTTC.

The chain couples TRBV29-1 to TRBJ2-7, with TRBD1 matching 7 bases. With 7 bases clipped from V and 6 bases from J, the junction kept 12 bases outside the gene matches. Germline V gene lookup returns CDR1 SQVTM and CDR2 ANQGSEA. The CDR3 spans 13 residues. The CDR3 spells CSARQGMAREQYF. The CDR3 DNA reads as TGCAGCGCGAGACAGGGTATGGCCCGCGAGCAGTACTTC.

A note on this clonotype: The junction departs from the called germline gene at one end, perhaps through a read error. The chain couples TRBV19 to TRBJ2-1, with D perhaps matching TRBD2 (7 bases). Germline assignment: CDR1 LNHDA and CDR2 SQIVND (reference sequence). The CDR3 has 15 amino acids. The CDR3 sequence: CASSIGGGDYNEQFF. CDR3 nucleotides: TGCGCCAGTAGTATAGGGGGGGGGGACTACAATGAGCAGTTCTTC.

The CDR3 region has the DNA TGTGCCAGCAGTTTAATGCTAGCGGGAACCTTTGCCTACAATGAGCAGTTCTTC. The encoded protein is CASSLMLAGTFAYNEQFF. The V and J genes are TRBV12-3 or TRBV12-4 and TRBJ2-1, with 9 bases aligning to TRBD2. The CDR3 is 18 residues long. V dropped 2 bases and J dropped 2; count of bases not matched to a gene: 10.

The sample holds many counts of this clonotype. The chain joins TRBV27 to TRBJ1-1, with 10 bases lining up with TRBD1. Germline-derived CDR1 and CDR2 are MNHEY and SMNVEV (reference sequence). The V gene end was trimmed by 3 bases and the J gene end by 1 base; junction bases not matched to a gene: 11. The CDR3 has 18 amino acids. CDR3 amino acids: CASSFLLSRTGGNTEAFF. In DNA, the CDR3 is TGTGCCAGCAGTTTCCTTCTCTCGAGGACAGGGGGGAACACTGAAGCTTTCTTT.

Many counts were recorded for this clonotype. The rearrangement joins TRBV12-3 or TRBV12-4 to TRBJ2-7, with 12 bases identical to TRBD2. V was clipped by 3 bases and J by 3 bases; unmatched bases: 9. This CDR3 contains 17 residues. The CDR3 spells CASSFGLAGGPRYEQYF. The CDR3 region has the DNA TGTGCCAGCAGTTTCGGGCTAGCGGGAGGGCCGCGCTACGAGCAGTACTTC.

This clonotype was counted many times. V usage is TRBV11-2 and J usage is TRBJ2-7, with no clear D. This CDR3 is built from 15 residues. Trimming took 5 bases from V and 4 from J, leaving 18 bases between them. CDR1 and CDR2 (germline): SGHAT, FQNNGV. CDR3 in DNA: TGTGCCAGCAGCGACCGAACCCTCGAAGCGTACGAGCAGTACTTC. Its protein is CASSDRTLEAYEQYF. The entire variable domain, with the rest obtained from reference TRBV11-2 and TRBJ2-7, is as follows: EAGVAQSPRYKIIEKRQSVAFWCNPISGHATLYWYQQILGQGPKLLIQFQNNGVVDDSQLPKDRFSAERLKGVDSTLKIQPAKLEDSAVYLCASSDRTLEAYEQYFGPGTRLTVT.

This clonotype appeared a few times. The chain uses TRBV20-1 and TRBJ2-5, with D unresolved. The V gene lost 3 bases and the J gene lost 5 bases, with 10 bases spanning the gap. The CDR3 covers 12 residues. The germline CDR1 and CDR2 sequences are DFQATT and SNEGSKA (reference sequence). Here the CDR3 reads CSARDDRETQYF. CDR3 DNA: TGCAGTGCTAGGGATGATCGGGAGACCCAGTACTTC.

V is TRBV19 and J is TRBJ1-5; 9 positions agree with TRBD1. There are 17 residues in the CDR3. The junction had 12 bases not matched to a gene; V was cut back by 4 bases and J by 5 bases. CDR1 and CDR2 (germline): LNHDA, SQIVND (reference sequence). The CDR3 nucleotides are TGTGCCAGTAGTACCACTCGGACAGGGGCCTTGGATCAGCCCCAGCATTTT. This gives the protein CASSTTRTGALDQPQHF.